These T cell receptor beta chains were read from a single sample in a study of identifying expanded T cells in peripheral blood. The repertoire was sequenced with immunoSEQ multiplex PCR; TCRdb's copy has only in-frame clones and lacks some. The sample lists about 110,000 clones; about nine tenths were seen once. Sequencing input: blood. The receptors were gathered from a person between 18 and 75 years old in good health. CDR3s include the opening cysteine and the closing phenylalanine or tryptophan. A D gene is named only where the DNA matches it firmly. Size tells how often a clone was seen (once, few, many) or the class of an expanded clone, and some rows leave it out.

>-|-|TRBJ2-7|TRBV15
TGTGCCACCGGGGCCACCTACTACGAGCAGTACTTC
CATGATYYEQYF
>-|-|TRBJ2-7|TRBV10-1
TGCGCCACCCAAGACCAGACCTACGAGCAGTACTTC
CATQDQTYEQYF
>TRBD2|-|TRBJ2-1|TRBV18
TGTGCCAGCTCACCACCGTTATCTCCTACGGGGGGTTCCTACAATGAGCAGTTCTTC
CASSPPLSPTGGSYNEQFF
>-|-|TRBJ1-2|TRBV28
TGTGCCAGCTGTACTATGACAAGTCCCCCAAGAGGCTACACCTTC
CASCTMTSPPRGYTF
>-|-|TRBJ2-4|TRBV5-5
TGTGCCAGCAGCCTGCAAGGGGGAGAGGGAAACATTCAGTACTTC
CASSLQGGEGNIQYF
>-|-|TRBJ1-5|TRBV30
TGTGCCTGGAATCTGCATCAGGGAGGGCAGCCCCAGCATTTT
CAWNLHQGGQPQHF
>-|once|TRBJ2-5|TRBV7-9
TGTGCCAGCAGCTTAGGTACCAAAGAGACCCAGTACTTC
CASSLGTKETQYF
>TRBD1|-|TRBJ2-5|TRBV28
TGTGCCAGCAGTTTTGTGGGACAGGGTGATGCGCTCCAAGAGACCCAGTACTTC
CASSFVGQGDALQETQYF
>-|-|TRBJ2-7|TRBV2
TGTGCCAGCTATGACGGAATCGAAGGGTTAAGATTGTACGAGCAGTACTTC
CASYDGIEGLRLYEQYF
>TRBD2|once|TRBJ2-5|TRBV19
TGTGCCAGTAGTACCTGGGTAGCGGGGGGCCAAGAGACCCAGTACTTC
CASSTWVAGGQETQYF
>-|-|TRBJ2-7|TRBV1
TGCACCAGCAGCCACCTTACCGGACAGGTCCTCGAGCAGTACTTC
CTSSHLTGQVLEQYF
>-|-|TRBJ2-3|TRBV11-2
TGTGCCAGCAGCTTCACTACTAGGGACGGGCAGTATTTT
CASSFTTRDGQYF
>TRBD1|-|TRBJ2-2|TRBV5-1
TGCGCCAGCGACCAGTCGGGACAGAAAAACACCGGGGAGCTGTTTTTT
CASDQSGQKNTGELFF
>-|-|TRBJ2-1|TRBV6-5
TGTGCCACCCGAGAGGGGAGCTCCTACAATGAGCAGTTCTTC
CATREGSSYNEQFF
>TRBD2|once|TRBJ2-1|TRBV27
TGTGCCAGCAGTCCTTTAGCGGGAGGGCATGGGGAGCAGTTCTTC
CASSPLAGGHGEQFF
>TRBD1|medium-sized|TRBJ1-2|TRBV4-2
TGTGCCAGCAGCCACCCGGGACAGGGAAGTGGCTACACCTTC
CASSHPGQGSGYTF
>TRBD2|-|TRBJ2-3|TRBV19
TGTGCCAGTAGTAAGAACGGGGGAGGGACAGATACGCAGTATTTT
CASSKNGGGTDTQYF
>TRBD1|few|TRBJ1-6|TRBV9
TGTGCCAGCAGCGGGGGACAGAAATATAATTCACCCCTCCACTTT
CASSGGQKYNSPLHF
>-|-|TRBJ1-5|TRBV7-8
TGTGCCAGCAGCTTAGGACGGAATCAGCCCCAGCATTTT
CASSLGRNQPQHF
>TRBD2|-|TRBJ2-7|TRBV4-1
TGCGCCAGCAGCCCCCTGGGCGGGAGGGCTAACTCCGAGCAGTACTTC
CASSPLGGRANSEQYF
>-|-|TRBJ2-3|TRBV7-9
TGTGCCAGCAGCTTAGGAACGGGTGTGCGTGGCACAGATACGCAGTATTTT
CASSLGTGVRGTDTQYF
>-|-|TRBJ1-1|TRBV5-5
TGTGCCAGCAGCTTGTCGGGGGGGCAGAACACTGAAGCTTTCTTT
CASSLSGGQNTEAFF
>-|once|TRBJ2-7|TRBV5-6
TGTGCCAGCAGACGGAGACAGATTTCCTACGAGCAGTACTTC
CASRRRQISYEQYF
>-|-|TRBJ1-5|TRBV29-1
TGCAGCGTTCGGGACCCTAATCAGCCCCAGCATTTT
CSVRDPNQPQHF
>-|-|TRBJ2-1|TRBV5-6
TGTGCCAGCAGCCCAGGGGGGGCCTACAATGAGCAGTTCTTC
CASSPGGAYNEQFF
>-|-|TRBJ1-1|TRBV6-1
TGTGCCAGCAGCCGGGTCTCGAACACTGAAGCTTTCTTT
CASSRVSNTEAFF
>TRBD1|-|TRBJ2-7|TRBV11-3
TGTGCCAGCAGCGTGGGACAGAGCTACGAGCAGTACTTC
CASSVGQSYEQYF
>-|once|TRBJ1-5|TRBV6-9
TGTGCCAGCAGTTTGGAGCGGCGGGGCAATCAGCCCCAGCATTTT
CASSLERRGNQPQHF
>TRBD1|-|TRBJ2-7|TRBV6-6
TGTGCCAGCAGTTACAACAGGGGGACCTACGAGCAGTACTTC
CASSYNRGTYEQYF
>-|-|TRBJ1-4|TRBV4-3
TGCGCCAGCAGCCGTAGTAGTTTCACTAATGAAAAACTGTTTTTT
CASSRSSFTNEKLFF
>-|-|TRBJ2-7|TRBV11-1
TGTGCCAGCAGCTTAGTACCCTACGAGCAGTACTTC
CASSLVPYEQYF
>-|-|TRBJ1-5|TRBV5-6
TGTGCCAGCAGCTTTAACACTGGCAATCAGCCCCAGCATTTT
CASSFNTGNQPQHF
>TRBD1|few|TRBJ2-2|TRBV10-3
TGTGCCACCGAGACAGGGGAGACCGGGGAGCTGTTTTTT
CATETGETGELFF